One sample yielded the 5 T cell receptor beta chains listed below, sequenced in a study of T cell responses to AZD1222 COVID-19 vaccine. Using immunoSEQ multiplex PCR, the repertoire was profiled, and TCRdb retains in-frame clones only, with some absent. The sample has more than 85,000 clones, 85% to 90% seen once. The starting material was peripheral blood, obtained on day 0 of AZD1222 vaccination. The receptors were gathered from an adult in good health.

The CDR3 DNA reads TGCGCCAGCAGCCAAGGATATGGCTATGGCTACACCTTC. It encodes CASSQGYGYGYTF. The genes are TRBV4-3 and TRBJ1-2; D unresolved. The CDR3 covers 13 residues. In germline, CDR1 is LGHNA, CDR2 YSLEER. V was pared by 1 base and J by 4 bases, with 7 bases between.

The chain joins TRBV7-9 to TRBJ2-5, with a weak D call TRBD1 (6 bases). Germline CDR1 reads SEHNR; CDR2 reads FQNEAQ (reference sequence). The length of the CDR3 is 15 residues. The ends were cut back, 6 bases at V and 4 bases at J, with 18 bases in the middle. In DNA, the CDR3 is TGTGCCAGCAGTCCTTCCAGGGGCGGAATAGAGACCCAGTACTTC. It codes for CASSPSRGGIETQYF. Full variable domain (missing parts from reference TRBV7-9 and TRBJ2-5): DTGVSQNPRHKITKRGQNVTFRCDPISEHNRLYWYRQTLGQGPEFLTYFQNEAQLEKSRLLSDRFSAERPKGSFSTLEIQRTEQGDSAMYLCASSPSRGGIETQYFGPGTRLLVL.

The J gene is TRBJ2-7, the V gene TRBV9; perhaps TRBD2 as D (7 bases). The germline V gene has CDR1 SGDLS and CDR2 YYNGEE. Trimming cost V 3 bases and J 8 bases, with 21 bases left between them. The CDR3 sequence is 15 residues long. The CDR3 protein is CASSERGGASGQQYF. Here the CDR3 DNA reads TGTGCCAGCAGCGAGAGAGGGGGGGCGTCGGGCCAGCAGTACTTC.

This clone was picked up a small number of times. J is TRBJ2-7 and V is TRBV6-2 or TRBV6-3, with 8 bases lining up with TRBD1. In germline, CDR1 is MNHEY, CDR2 SVGEGT. CDR3 size: 15 residues. V shed 6 bases, J shed 3 bases, and the junction held 10 bases outside the gene matches. CDR3 sequence reads: CASSSYRTGIYEQYF. The DNA for the CDR3 is TGTGCCAGCAGCTCCTACCGGACAGGGATCTACGAGCAGTACTTC.

The J gene is TRBJ1-2, the V gene TRBV5-1, with a weak D call TRBD1 (5 bases). With 4 bases removed from V and 4 bases from J, the gap between germline ends came to 17 bases. CDR3 length: 15 amino acids. Germline V CDR1 and CDR2: SGHRS, YFSETQ. The CDR3 DNA is TGCGCCAGCAGCGAAAACCCGGGGGAAGTCTATGGCTACACCTTC. Its protein product is CASSENPGEVYGYTF.